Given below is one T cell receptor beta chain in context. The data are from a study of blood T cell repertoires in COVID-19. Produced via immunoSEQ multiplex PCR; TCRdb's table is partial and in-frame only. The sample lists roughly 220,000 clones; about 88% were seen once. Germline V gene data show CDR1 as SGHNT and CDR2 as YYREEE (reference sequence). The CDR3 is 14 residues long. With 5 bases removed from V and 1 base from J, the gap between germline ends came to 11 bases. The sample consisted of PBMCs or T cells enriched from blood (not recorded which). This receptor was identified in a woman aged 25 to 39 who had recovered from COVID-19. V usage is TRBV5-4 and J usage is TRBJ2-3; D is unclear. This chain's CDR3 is CASRSQRGTDTQYF. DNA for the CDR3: TGTGCCAGCAGATCTCAACGGGGCACAGATACGCAGTATTTT. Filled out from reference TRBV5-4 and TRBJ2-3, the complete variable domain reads ETGVTQSPTHLIKTRGQQVTLRCSSQSGHNTVSWYQQALGQGPQFIFQYYREEENGRGNFPPRFSGLQFPNYSSELNVNALELDDSALYLCASRSQRGTDTQYFGPGTRLTVL.